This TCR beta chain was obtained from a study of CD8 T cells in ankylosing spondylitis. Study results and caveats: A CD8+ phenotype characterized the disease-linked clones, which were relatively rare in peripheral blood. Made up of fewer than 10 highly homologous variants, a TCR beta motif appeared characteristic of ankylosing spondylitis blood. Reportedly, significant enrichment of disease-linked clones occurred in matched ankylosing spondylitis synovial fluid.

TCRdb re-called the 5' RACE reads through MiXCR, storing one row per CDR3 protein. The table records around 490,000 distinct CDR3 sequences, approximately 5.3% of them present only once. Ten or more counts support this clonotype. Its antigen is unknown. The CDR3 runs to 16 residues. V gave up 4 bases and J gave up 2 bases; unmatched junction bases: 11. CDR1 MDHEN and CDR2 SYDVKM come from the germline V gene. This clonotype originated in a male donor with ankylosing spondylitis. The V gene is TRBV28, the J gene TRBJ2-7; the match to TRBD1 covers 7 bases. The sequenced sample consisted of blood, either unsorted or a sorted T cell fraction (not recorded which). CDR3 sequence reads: CASSSPAQGLPYEQYF. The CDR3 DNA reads TGTGCCAGCAGTTCCCCCGCACAGGGGCTACCCTACGAGCAGTACTTC.